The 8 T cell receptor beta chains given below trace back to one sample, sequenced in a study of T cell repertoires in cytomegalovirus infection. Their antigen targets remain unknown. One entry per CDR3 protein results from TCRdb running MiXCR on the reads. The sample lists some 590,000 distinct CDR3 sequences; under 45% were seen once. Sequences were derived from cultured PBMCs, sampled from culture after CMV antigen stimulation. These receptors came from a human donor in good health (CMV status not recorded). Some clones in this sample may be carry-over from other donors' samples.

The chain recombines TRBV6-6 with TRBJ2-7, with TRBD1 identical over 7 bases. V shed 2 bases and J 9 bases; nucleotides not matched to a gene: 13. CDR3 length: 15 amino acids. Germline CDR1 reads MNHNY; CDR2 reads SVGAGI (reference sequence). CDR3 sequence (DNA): TGTGCCAGCAGTTACCCTCCGGGACAGCTAACGGGGCAGTACTTC. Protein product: CASSYPPGQLTGQYF.

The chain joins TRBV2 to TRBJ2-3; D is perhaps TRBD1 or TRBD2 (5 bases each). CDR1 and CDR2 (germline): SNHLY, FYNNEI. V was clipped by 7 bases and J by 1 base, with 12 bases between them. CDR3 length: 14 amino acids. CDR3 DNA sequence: TGTGCCAGCACTGAGGGACGGGGCACAGATACGCAGTATTTT. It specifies CASTEGRGTDTQYF.

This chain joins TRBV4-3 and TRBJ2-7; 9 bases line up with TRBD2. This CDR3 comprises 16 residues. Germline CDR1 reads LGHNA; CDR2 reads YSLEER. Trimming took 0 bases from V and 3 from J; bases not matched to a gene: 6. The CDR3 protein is CASSQDLALAGYEQYF. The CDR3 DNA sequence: TGCGCCAGCAGCCAAGATCTGGCACTAGCGGGCTACGAGCAGTACTTC.

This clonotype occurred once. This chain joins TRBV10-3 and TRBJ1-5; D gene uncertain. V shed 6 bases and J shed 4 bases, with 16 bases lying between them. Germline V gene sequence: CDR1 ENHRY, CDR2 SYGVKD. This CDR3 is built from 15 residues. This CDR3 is CAISATPPANQPQHF. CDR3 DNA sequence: TGTGCCATCAGCGCGACTCCCCCGGCGAATCAGCCCCAGCATTTT.

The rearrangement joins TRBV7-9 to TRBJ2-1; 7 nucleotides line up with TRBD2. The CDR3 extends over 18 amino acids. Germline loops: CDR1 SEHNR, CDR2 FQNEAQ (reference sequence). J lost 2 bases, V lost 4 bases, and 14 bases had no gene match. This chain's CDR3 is CASSSGGRAGLTYNEQFF. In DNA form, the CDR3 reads TGTGCCAGCAGCTCGGGTGGGAGGGCGGGTCTTACCTACAATGAGCAGTTCTTC.

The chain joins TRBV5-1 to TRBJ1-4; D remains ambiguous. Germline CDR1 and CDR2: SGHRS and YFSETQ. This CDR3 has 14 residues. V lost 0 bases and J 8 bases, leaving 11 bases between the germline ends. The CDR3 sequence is CASSLEVSDEKLFF. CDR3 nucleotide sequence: TGCGCCAGCAGCTTGGAGGTCAGCGACGAAAAACTGTTTTTT. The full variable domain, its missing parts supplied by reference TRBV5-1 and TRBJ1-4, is KAGVTQTPRYLIKTRGQQVTLSCSPISGHRSVSWYQQTPGQGLQFLFEYFSETQRNKGNFPGRFSGRQFSNSRSEMNVSTLELGDSALYLCASSLEVSDEKLFFGSGTQLSVL.

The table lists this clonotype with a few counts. The CDR3 nucleotides are TGTGCCAGCAGCCCTCTTGGGTCGGGAGCTAACTATGGCTACACCTTC. Amino acids: CASSPLGSGANYGYTF. The chain couples TRBV7-9 to TRBJ1-2; D gene unclear. The V and J ends lost 5 bases and 0 bases respectively, with 16 bases between them. The germline CDR1 and CDR2 sequences are SEHNR and FQNEAQ (reference sequence). The CDR3 loop spans 16 amino acids.

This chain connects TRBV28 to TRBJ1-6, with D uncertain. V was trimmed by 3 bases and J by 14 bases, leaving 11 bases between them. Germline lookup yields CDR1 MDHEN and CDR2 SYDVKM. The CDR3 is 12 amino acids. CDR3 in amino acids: CASSLVAASLHF. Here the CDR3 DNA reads TGTGCCAGCAGTTTGGTCGCGGCCTCCCTCCACTTT.